One and the same sample provided the 12 T cell receptor beta chains below, sequenced in a study of graft-versus-host responses after intestinal transplantation. Here immunoSEQ multiplex PCR was the method, and the copy in TCRdb shows in-frame clones only, minus some. The profile shows 25,000 to 35,000 clones, 85% to 95% of them singletons. Sequenced here: PBMCs, sampled approximately 66 days after intestinal transplant. All receptors derive from a human patient who received an intestinal transplant, so some T cells may come from the graft donor.

V is TRBV11-2 and J is TRBJ1-6; D is possibly TRBD1 (5 bases). V lost 4 bases to trimming and J lost 11 bases, with 9 bases between them. Germline V CDR1 and CDR2: SGHAT, FQNNGV. This CDR3 contains 12 residues. CDR3 sequence: CASSSGGTPLHF. The CDR3 DNA follows: TGTGCCAGCAGCTCTGGGGGAACACCCCTCCACTTT.

Worth noting for this clone: The junction departs from germline at one end; a sequencing error may be responsible. The chain combines TRBV6-1 with TRBJ1-2, with D unresolved. This CDR3 comprises 13 residues. Germline V CDR1 and CDR2: MNHNS, SASEGT. The CDR3 DNA follows: TGTGCCAGCAGTGAACGAGCTAACTATGGCTACGCCTTC. Translation: CASSERANYGYAF.

The gene calls are TRBV30 and TRBJ1-1, with a weak D call TRBD1 (5 bases). CDR3 size: 15 residues. The V end lost 1 base, the J end lost 4 bases, and 16 bases lay between the germline ends. Germline V gene lookup returns CDR1 GTSNPN and CDR2 SVGIG (reference sequence). CDR3: CAWSEGVTGITEAFF. CDR3 sequence (DNA): TGTGCCTGGAGTGAAGGGGTTACGGGGATCACTGAAGCTTTCTTT.

The chain carries TRBV6-4 and TRBJ2-3; D is possibly TRBD1 (6 bases). V lost 0 bases to trimming and J lost 1 base, with 11 bases between them. Germline CDR1 MRHNA, CDR2 SNTAGT. The CDR3 has 16 amino acids. CDR3 sequence: CASSDSGGSGTDTQYF. In nucleotides, the CDR3 is TGTGCCAGCAGTGACTCAGGGGGATCGGGCACAGATACGCAGTATTTT.

Only a few counts were recorded for this clone. The CDR3 protein is CASSTGDLSGNTIYF. DNA for the CDR3: TGCGCCAGCAGCACCGGGGACCTCTCTGGAAACACCATATATTTT. The rearrangement links TRBV5-1 to TRBJ1-3; the D gene is possibly TRBD1 (5 bases). CDR3 length: 15 amino acids. The V gene's germline CDR1 is SGHRS and CDR2 YFSETQ. Trimming removed 4 bases from V and 0 bases from J, with 11 bases in between. Filled out from reference TRBV5-1 and TRBJ1-3, the complete variable domain reads KAGVTQTPRYLIKTRGQQVTLSCSPISGHRSVSWYQQTPGQGLQFLFEYFSETQRNKGNFPGRFSGRQFSNSRSEMNVSTLELGDSALYLCASSTGDLSGNTIYFGEGSWLTVV.

The CDR3 region has the DNA TGTGCCTGGAGTGTCTGGGCAGCCTACAATGAGCAGTTCTTC. Translating gives CAWSVWAAYNEQFF. The rearrangement joins TRBV30 to TRBJ2-1; D is unresolved. CDR1 and CDR2 from the germline V gene are GTSNPN and SVGIG (reference sequence). The CDR3 runs 14 residues. V was trimmed by 0 bases and J by 2 bases, leaving 8 bases between them.

This chain joins TRBV10-3 and TRBJ1-1, with 7 bases fitting TRBD1. The germline V gene has CDR1 ENHRY and CDR2 SYGVKD. Losses at the gene ends were 7 bases for V and 5 bases for J; bases not matched to a gene: 7. CDR3 length equals 13 residues. This CDR3 reads CAITGDRATEAFF. As DNA, the CDR3 is TGTGCCATCACTGGGGACAGAGCTACTGAAGCTTTCTTT.

The chain uses TRBV29-1 and TRBJ2-7, with a tentative D call TRBD1 (6 bases). The CDR3 contains 12 residues. From germline, CDR1 is SQVTM and CDR2 ANQGSEA. The ends were cut back, 4 bases at V and 1 base at J, with 8 bases in the middle. CDR3 region: CSVVQGSYEQYF. The DNA of the CDR3 is TGCAGCGTTGTACAGGGTTCCTACGAGCAGTACTTC.

The chain is built from TRBV13 and TRBJ2-3, with D tentatively TRBD2 (6 bases). CDR1 and CDR2 (germline): PRHDT, FYEKMQ (reference sequence). The germline V and J ends were trimmed by 4 bases and 3 bases, with 14 bases remaining between them. This CDR3 region has 15 residues. CDR3 in DNA: TGTGCCAGCAGCTCCCGGGGTAGCGGTACAGATACGCAGTATTTT. Translation: CASSSRGSGTDTQYF. Full variable domain (outside the CDR3, taken from reference TRBV13 and TRBJ2-3): AAGVIQSPRHLIKEKRETATLKCYPIPRHDTVYWYQQGPGQDPQFLISFYEKMQSDKGSIPDRFSAQQFSDYHSELNMSSLELGDSALYFCASSSRGSGTDTQYFGPGTRLTVL.

V and J are TRBV4-1 and TRBJ2-1; D may be TRBD2 (5 bases). CDR1 is MGHRA and CDR2 is YSYEKL in the germline V gene. The CDR3 runs 15 residues. Trimming took 0 bases from V and 9 from J, leaving 15 bases between them. CDR3: CASSQDYGLASEQFF. CDR3 sequence (DNA): TGCGCCAGCAGCCAAGATTATGGCCTAGCTTCTGAGCAGTTCTTC.

The chain couples TRBV7-9 to TRBJ2-7; 10 nucleotides line up with TRBD2. This CDR3 region has 15 residues. V was clipped by 5 bases and J by 6 bases; unmatched bases: 10. Germline loops: CDR1 SEHNR, CDR2 FQNEAQ (reference sequence). The DNA of the CDR3 is TGTGCCAGCAGCCCTAGTGGGACTAGCGCGGCCGAGCAGTACTTC. Translated: CASSPSGTSAAEQYF. The variable domain in full, completed from reference TRBV7-9 and TRBJ2-7, reads DTGVSQNPRHKITKRGQNVTFRCDPISEHNRLYWYRQTLGQGPEFLTYFQNEAQLEKSRLLSDRFSAERPKGSFSTLEIQRTEQGDSAMYLCASSPSGTSAAEQYFGPGTRLTVT.

The chain is built from TRBV28 and TRBJ2-3; D possibly corresponds to TRBD2 (6 bases). The CDR3 extends over 16 amino acids. Germline assignment: CDR1 MDHEN and CDR2 SYDVKM. V was cut by 3 bases and J by 1 base, with 14 bases left in between. CDR3 amino acids: CASSLTGAGRTDTQYF. CDR3 coding DNA: TGTGCCAGCAGTTTGACCGGGGCGGGACGCACAGATACGCAGTATTTT.